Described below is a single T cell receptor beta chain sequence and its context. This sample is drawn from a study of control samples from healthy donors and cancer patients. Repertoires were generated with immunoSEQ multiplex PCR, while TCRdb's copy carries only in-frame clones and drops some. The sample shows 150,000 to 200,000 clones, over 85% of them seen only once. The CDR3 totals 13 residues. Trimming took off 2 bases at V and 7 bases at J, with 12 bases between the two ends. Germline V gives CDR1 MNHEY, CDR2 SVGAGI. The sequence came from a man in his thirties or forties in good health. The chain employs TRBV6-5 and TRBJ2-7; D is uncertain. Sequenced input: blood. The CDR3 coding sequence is TGTGCCAGCAGTTACGGGTGGCTCGGAGAGCAGTACTTC. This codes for CASSYGWLGEQYF.